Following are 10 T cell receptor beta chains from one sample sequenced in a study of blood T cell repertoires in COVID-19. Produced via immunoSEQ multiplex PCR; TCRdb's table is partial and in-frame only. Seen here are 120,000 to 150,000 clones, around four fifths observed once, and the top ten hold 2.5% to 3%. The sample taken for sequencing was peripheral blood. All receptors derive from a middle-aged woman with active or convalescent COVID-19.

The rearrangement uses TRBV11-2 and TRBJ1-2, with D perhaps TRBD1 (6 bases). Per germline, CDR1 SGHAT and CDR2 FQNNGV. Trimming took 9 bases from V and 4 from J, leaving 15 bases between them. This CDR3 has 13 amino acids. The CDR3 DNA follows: TGTGCCAGTCGGGGGGGCACCCTCTATGGCTACACCTTC. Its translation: CASRGGTLYGYTF.

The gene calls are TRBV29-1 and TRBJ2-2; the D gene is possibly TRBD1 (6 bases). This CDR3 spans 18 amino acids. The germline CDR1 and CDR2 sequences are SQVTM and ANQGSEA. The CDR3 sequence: CSTKRANPGAEDTGELFF. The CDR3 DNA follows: TGCAGTACGAAAAGGGCCAACCCAGGGGCCGAGGACACCGGGGAGCTGTTTTTT.

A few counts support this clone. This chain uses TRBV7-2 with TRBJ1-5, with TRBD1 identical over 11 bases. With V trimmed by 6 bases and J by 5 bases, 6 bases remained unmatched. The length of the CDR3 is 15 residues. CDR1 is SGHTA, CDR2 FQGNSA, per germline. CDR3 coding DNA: TGTGCCAGCAGTTCACGGACAGGGGGCGATCAGCCCCAGCATTTT. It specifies CASSSRTGGDQPQHF.

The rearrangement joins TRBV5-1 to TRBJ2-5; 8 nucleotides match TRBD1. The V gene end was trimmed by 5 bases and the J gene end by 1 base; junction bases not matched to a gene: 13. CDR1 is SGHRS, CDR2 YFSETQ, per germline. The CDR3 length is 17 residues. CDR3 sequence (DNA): TGCGCCAGCAGACCTGACAGGGGACCCCGGAGCCAAGAGACCCAGTACTTC. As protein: CASRPDRGPRSQETQYF.

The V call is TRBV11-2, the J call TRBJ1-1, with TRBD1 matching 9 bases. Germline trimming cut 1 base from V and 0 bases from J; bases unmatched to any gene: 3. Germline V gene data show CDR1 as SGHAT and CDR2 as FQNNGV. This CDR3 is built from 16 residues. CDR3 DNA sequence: TGTGCCAGCAGCTTAGTAGGGACAGGGTTGAACACTGAAGCTTTCTTT. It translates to CASSLVGTGLNTEAFF.

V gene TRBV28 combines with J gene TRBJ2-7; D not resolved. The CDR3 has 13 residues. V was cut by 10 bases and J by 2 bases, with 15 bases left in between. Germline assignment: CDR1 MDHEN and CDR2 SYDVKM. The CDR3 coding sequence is TGTGCCACCTTGGGCCCGTCGGCCTACGAGCAGTACTTC. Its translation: CATLGPSAYEQYF. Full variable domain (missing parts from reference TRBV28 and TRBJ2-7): DVKVTQSSRYLVKRTGEKVFLECVQDMDHENMFWYRQDPGLGLRLIYFSYDVKMKEKGDIPEGYSVSREKKERFSLILESASTNQTSMYLCATLGPSAYEQYFGPGTRLTVT.

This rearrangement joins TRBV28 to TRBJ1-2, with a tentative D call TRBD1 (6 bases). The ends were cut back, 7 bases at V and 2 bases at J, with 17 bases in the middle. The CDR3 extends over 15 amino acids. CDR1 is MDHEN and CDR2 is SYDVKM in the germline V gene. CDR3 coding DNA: TGTGCCAGCATTCAATCGGGCAGGGGAAACTATGGCTACACCTTC. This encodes CASIQSGRGNYGYTF.

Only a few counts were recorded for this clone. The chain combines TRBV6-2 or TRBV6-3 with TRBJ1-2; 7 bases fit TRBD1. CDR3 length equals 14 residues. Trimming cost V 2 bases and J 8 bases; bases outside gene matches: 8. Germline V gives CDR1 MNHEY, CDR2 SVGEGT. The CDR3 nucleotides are TGTGCCAGCAGTTACGGGACAGTAGCCGGCGGCTACACCTTC. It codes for CASSYGTVAGGYTF.

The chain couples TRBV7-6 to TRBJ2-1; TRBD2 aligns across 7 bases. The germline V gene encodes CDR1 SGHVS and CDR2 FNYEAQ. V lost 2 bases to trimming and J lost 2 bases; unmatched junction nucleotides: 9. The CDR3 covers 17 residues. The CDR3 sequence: CASSLYGGVFAYNEQFF. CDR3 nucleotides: TGTGCCAGCAGCTTATATGGGGGGGTTTTTGCCTACAATGAGCAGTTCTTC. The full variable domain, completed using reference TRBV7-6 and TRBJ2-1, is GAGVSQSPRYKVTKRGQDVALRCDPISGHVSLYWYRQALGQGPEFLTYFNYEAQQDKSGLPNDRFSAERPEGSISTLTIQRTEQRDSAMYRCASSLYGGVFAYNEQFFGPGTRLTVL.

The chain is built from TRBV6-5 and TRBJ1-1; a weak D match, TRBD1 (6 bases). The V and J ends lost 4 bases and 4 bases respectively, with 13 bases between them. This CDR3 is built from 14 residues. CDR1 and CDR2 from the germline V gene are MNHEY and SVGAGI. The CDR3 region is CASSWGRGSTEAFF. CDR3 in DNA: TGTGCCAGCAGTTGGGGCAGGGGCAGCACTGAAGCTTTCTTT.